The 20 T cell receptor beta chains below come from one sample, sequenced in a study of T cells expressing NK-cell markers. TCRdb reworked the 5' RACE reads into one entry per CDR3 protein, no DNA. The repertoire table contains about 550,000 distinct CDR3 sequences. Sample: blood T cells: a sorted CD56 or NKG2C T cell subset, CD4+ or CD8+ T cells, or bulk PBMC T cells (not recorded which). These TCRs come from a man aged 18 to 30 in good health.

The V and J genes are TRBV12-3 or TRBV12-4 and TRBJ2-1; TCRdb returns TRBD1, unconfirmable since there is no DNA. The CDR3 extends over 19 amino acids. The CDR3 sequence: CASSFAGTGRLADYNEQFF.

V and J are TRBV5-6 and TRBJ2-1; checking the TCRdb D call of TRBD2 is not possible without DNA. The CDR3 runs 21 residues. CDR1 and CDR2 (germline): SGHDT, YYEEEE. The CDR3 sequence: CASSPLGFSLAGVISYNEQFF.

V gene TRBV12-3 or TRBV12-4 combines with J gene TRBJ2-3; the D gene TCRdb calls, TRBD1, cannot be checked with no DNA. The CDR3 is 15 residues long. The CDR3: CASSLTGGRTDTQYF.

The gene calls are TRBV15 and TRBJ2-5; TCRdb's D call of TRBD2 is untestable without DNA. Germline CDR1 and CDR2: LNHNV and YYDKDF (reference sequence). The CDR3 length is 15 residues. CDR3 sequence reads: CATSRGSGRAETQYF.

The CDR3 sequence: CASSFGRSSYEQYF. J is TRBJ2-7 and V is TRBV12-3 or TRBV12-4. This CDR3 has 14 amino acids.

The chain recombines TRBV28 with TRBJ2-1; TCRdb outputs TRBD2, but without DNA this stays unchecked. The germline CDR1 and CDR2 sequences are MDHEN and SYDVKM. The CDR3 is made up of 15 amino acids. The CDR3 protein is CASSSAGPTYNEQFF.

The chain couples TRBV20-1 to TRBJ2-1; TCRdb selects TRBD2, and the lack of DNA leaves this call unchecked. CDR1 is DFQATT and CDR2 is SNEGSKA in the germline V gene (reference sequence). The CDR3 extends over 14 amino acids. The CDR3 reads CSATSGRARNEQFF.

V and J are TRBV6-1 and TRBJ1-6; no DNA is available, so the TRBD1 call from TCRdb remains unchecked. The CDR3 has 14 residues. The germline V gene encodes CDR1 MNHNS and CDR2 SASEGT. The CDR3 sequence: CASSRTGYNSPLHF.

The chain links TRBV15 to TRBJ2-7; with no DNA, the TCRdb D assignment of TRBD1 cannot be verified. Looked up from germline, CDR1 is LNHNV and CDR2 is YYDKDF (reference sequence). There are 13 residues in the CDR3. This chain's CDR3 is CATSRDRQYEQYF.

The CDR3 is CASSQALSETQYF. The chain has TRBV3-1 and TRBJ2-5. CDR1 and CDR2 (germline): LGHDT, YNNKEL (reference sequence). This CDR3 contains 13 residues.

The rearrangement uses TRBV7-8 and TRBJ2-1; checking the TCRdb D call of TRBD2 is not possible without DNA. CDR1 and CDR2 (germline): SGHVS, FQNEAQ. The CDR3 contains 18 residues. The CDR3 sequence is CASSLLGTISGPEATTFF.

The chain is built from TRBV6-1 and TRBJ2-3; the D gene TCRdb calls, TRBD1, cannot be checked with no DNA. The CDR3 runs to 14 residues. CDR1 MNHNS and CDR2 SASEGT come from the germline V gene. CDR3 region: CASRLSTTGLTQYF.

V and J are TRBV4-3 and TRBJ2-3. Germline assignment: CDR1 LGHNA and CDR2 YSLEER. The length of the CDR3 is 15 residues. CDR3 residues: CASSQEGLGTDTQYF.

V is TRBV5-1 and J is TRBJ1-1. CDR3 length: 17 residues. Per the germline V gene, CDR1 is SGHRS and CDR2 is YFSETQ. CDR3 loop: CASSFQPGQDMNTEAFF.

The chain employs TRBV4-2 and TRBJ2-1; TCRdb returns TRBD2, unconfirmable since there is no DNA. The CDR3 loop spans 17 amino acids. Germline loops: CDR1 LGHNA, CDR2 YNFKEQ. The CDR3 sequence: CASSQEYRGGNYNEQFF.

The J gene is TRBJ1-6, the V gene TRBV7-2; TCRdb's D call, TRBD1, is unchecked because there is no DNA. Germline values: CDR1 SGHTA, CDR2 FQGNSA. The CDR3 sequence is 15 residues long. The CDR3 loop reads CASSSGTGGNSPLHF.

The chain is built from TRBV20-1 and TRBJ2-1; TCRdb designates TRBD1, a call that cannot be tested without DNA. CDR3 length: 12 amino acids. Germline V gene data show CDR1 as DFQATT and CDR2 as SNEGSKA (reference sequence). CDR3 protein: CSASKAPNEQFF.

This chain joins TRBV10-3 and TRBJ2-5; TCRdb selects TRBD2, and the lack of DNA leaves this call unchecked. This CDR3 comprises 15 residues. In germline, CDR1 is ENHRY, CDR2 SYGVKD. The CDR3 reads CAIRTSGRAGETQYF.

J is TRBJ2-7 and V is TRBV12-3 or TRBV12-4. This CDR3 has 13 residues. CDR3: CASSPRVDYEQYF.

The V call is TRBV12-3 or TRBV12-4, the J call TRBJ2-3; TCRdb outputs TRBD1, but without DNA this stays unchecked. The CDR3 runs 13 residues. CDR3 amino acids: CASSSRDTSTQYF.